A single sample is the source of the 17 T cell receptor beta chains below, sequenced in a study of T cells in Graves' hyperthyroidism and ophthalmopathy. TCR beta CDR3 regions were amplified from RNA. A set of HTBI primers served as the primers for a first-round RT-PCR of the TCR CDR3. TCRdb ran MiXCR on the multiplex PCR reads and lists one entry per CDR3 protein. The sample yields hundreds of thousands of distinct CDR3 sequences, around 15% seen once. The sample comprised blood. The origin of the receptors is a man between 45 and 60 years old with Graves' ophthalmopathy.

This clonotype appeared many times. The chain couples TRBV13 to TRBJ1-1; D not resolved. Germline CDR1 PRHDT, CDR2 FYEKMQ (reference sequence). The V and J ends lost 5 bases and 2 bases respectively, with 9 bases between them. The CDR3 extends over 13 amino acids. The CDR3: CASSRTDNTEAFF. As DNA, the CDR3 is TGTGCCAGCAGCCGGACGGACAACACTGAAGCTTTCTTT.

This clonotype appeared many times. The chain carries TRBV27 and TRBJ2-6, with D uncertain. Trimming cost V 5 bases and J 0 bases, with 2 bases left between them. CDR1 is MNHEY and CDR2 is SMNVEV in the germline V gene (reference sequence). The CDR3 has 13 amino acids. The CDR3 sequence: CASSSSGANVLTF. Written as DNA, the CDR3 is TGTGCCAGCAGTAGCTCTGGGGCCAACGTCCTGACTTTC.

This chain joins TRBV29-1 and TRBJ2-1; TRBD1 aligns across 11 bases. The V gene's germline CDR1 is SQVTM and CDR2 ANQGSEA. V gave up 7 bases and J gave up 8 bases; unmatched junction bases: 10. CDR3 length: 14 amino acids. The CDR3 nucleotides are TGCAGCGGCACCGGGACAGGGGGTGAGGATGAGCAGTTCTTC. The encoded protein is CSGTGTGGEDEQFF.

The chain is built from TRBV20-1 and TRBJ2-3; 9 bases are a match to TRBD2. Germline CDR1 DFQATT, CDR2 SNEGSKA (reference sequence). The length of the CDR3 is 16 residues. V gave up 3 bases and J gave up 4 bases; unmatched junction bases: 11. The CDR3 sequence is CSARPAGGGGADTQYF. The CDR3, as DNA: TGCAGTGCTAGGCCAGCGGGAGGTGGTGGCGCAGATACGCAGTATTTT.

This clonotype was counted only a few times. The V call is TRBV7-9, the J call TRBJ1-1, with D maybe TRBD1 (6 bases). The CDR3 is 17 residues long. Trimming took 5 bases from V and 0 from J, leaving 19 bases between them. The germline V gene has CDR1 SEHNR and CDR2 FQNEAQ (reference sequence). For the CDR3, the DNA is TGTGCCAGCAGCACATTTCTAGGGGGGCGATTGAACACTGAAGCTTTCTTT. Protein sequence: CASSTFLGGRLNTEAFF.

Ten or more counts support this clonotype. The J gene is TRBJ2-3, the V gene TRBV12-3 or TRBV12-4; 8 positions match TRBD1. Unmatched junction bases numbered 6, after V lost 5 bases and J lost 2 bases. The CDR3 contains 15 residues. CDR3 coding DNA: TGTGCCAGCAGTGGGACAGGTCTTTACACAGATACGCAGTATTTT. Translation: CASSGTGLYTDTQYF.

This clonotype was detected only a few times. The chain is built from TRBV9 and TRBJ2-2; 9 bases align to TRBD1. The CDR3 sequence is 15 residues long. Trimming at V came to 2 bases and at J to 4 bases, leaving 3 bases not matched to a gene. CDR1 is SGDLS and CDR2 is YYNGEE in the germline V gene. In nucleotides, the CDR3 is TGTGCCAGCAGCGTGACAGGGGGAGGCACCGGGGAGCTGTTTTTT. This codes for CASSVTGGGTGELFF.

This clonotype has more than one count but fewer than ten. V gene TRBV20-1 combines with J gene TRBJ2-1; no reliable D call. This CDR3 has 11 amino acids. Trimming stripped 0 bases from V and 7 bases from J, with 4 bases between. Germline lookup yields CDR1 DFQATT and CDR2 SNEGSKA (reference sequence). CDR3 sequence reads: CSARDFNEQFF. CDR3 DNA: TGCAGTGCTAGAGATTTTAATGAGCAGTTCTTC.

The V and J genes are TRBV12-3 or TRBV12-4 and TRBJ1-1, with 7 bases identical to TRBD1. Losses at the gene ends were 5 bases for V and 9 bases for J; bases not matched to a gene: 3. The CDR3 runs 11 residues. CDR3 sequence: CASSEGGKAFF. In DNA form, the CDR3 reads TGTGCCAGCAGTGAAGGGGGCAAAGCTTTCTTT.

This clonotype has more than one count but fewer than ten. CDR3 nucleotide sequence: TGTGCCAGCAGCCTTCCTACTAGCGGGAGCATTTCGGGCAAATACGAGCAGTACTTC. Its translation: CASSLPTSGSISGKYEQYF. V gene TRBV7-2 combines with J gene TRBJ2-7; 11 bases are shared with TRBD2. Germline CDR1 and CDR2: SGHTA and FQGNSA. The V segment lost 5 bases and the J segment 4 bases; nucleotides outside the gene matches: 19. This CDR3 comprises 19 residues.

This clonotype was observed at least ten times. The chain combines TRBV4-1 with TRBJ2-7, with TRBD2 identical over 7 bases. The CDR3 totals 14 residues. CDR1 is MGHRA, CDR2 YSYEKL, per germline. The ends lost 5 bases at V and 0 bases at J; junction bases unmatched: 4. CDR3 protein: CASSKRENSYEQYF. The CDR3 DNA sequence: TGCGCCAGCAGCAAGCGGGAAAACTCCTACGAGCAGTACTTC.

This clonotype was detected only a few times. This rearrangement joins TRBV9 to TRBJ2-7; the D is unclear. This CDR3 is 14 amino acids long. Germline CDR1 and CDR2: SGDLS and YYNGEE. The V and J ends lost 4 bases and 0 bases respectively, with 11 bases between them. The CDR3 loop reads CASSPRFDSYEQYF. The CDR3, as DNA: TGTGCCAGCAGCCCCCGTTTTGACTCCTACGAGCAGTACTTC.

This clonotype was detected ten times or more. The chain recombines TRBV20-1 with TRBJ2-3, with D unclear. V was cut by 1 base and J by 0 bases, with 11 bases left in between. Germline V gene data show CDR1 as DFQATT and CDR2 as SNEGSKA (reference sequence). CDR3 length equals 15 residues. As DNA, the CDR3 is TGCAGTGCTAGAGCCGCGGCGGCAAGCACAGATACGCAGTATTTT. Protein: CSARAAAASTDTQYF.

The chain uses TRBV3-1 and TRBJ2-3, with 13 nucleotides matching TRBD2. There are 16 residues in the CDR3. Germline CDR1 and CDR2: LGHDT and YNNKEL (reference sequence). Losses at the gene ends were 4 bases for V and 4 bases for J; bases not matched to a gene: 5. CDR3 coding DNA: TGTGCCAGCAGCCTCGGACTAGCGGGAGTTGCAGATACGCAGTATTTT. This codes for CASSLGLAGVADTQYF.

This clonotype was seen many times. This chain joins TRBV3-1 and TRBJ1-2; 10 nucleotides match TRBD1. Germline lookup yields CDR1 LGHDT and CDR2 YNNKEL (reference sequence). Losses at the gene ends were 4 bases for V and 8 bases for J; bases not matched to a gene: 13. This CDR3 contains 16 residues. CDR3 bases: TGTGCCAGCAGCCGAAAGGGAGGACAGGGGGTGTCGGGCTACACCTTC. It is translated as CASSRKGGQGVSGYTF. Drawing the rest from reference TRBV3-1 and TRBJ1-2, the complete variable domain is DTAVSQTPKYLVTQMGNDKSIKCEQNLGHDTMYWYKQDSKKFLKIMFSYNNKELIINETVPNRFSPKSPDKAHLNLHINSLELGDSAVYFCASSRKGGQGVSGYTFGSGTRLTVV.

This clonotype was recorded many times. Relative to the germline gene, one junction end is altered; a read error may explain this. The CDR3 spells CATSDFGSSQPQHF. The CDR3 region has the DNA TGTGCCACCAGTGATTTTGGGAGCAGTCAGCCCCAGCATTTT. V gene TRBV24-1 combines with J gene TRBJ1-5; D unresolved. The V gene's germline CDR1 is KGHDR and CDR2 SFDVKD. CDR3 length: 14 amino acids.

The chain recombines TRBV6-1 with TRBJ1-5; D gene uncertain. Germline assignment: CDR1 MNHNS and CDR2 SASEGT. V shed 3 bases and J shed 5 bases, with 17 bases lying between them. The CDR3 extends over 16 amino acids. The CDR3 spells CASSDAGRTIHQPQHF. In DNA form, the CDR3 reads TGTGCCAGCAGTGACGCAGGACGGACCATACATCAGCCCCAGCATTTT.